These T cell receptor beta chains were read from a single sample in a study of cytomegalovirus exposure and HLA in healthy donors. The assay was immunoSEQ multiplex PCR, and TCRdb's table has in-frame clones only and misses some. The repertoire includes some 90,000 clones, around 78% of them detected once, and 4% to 5.5% sits in the top ten. The sample comprised PBMCs. The receptor set was obtained from a male donor in good health and CMV-seropositive. Each CDR3 is given with its conserved first and last residue. D genes are given only for firm matches. Clone sizes are given selectively: once, few, many, or a class where the clone is expanded.

V gene	J gene	D gene	clone size	CDR3 protein	CDR3 DNA
TRBV7-9	TRBJ1-5	-	-	CASSPTGNQPQHF	TGTGCCAGCAGTCCAACAGGGAATCAGCCCCAGCATTTT
TRBV7-2	TRBJ1-1	TRBD1	-	CASTRDRGANTEAFF	TGTGCCAGCACCCGGGACAGGGGGGCGAACACTGAAGCTTTCTTT
TRBV19	TRBJ2-7	-	-	CASRGRAGYEQYF	TGTGCCAGTAGGGGGAGAGCCGGCTACGAGCAGTACTTC
TRBV4-2	TRBJ2-7	-	-	CASSQEQTTYEQYF	TGTGCCAGCAGCCAAGAACAGACAACCTACGAGCAGTACTTC
TRBV30	TRBJ1-4	-	-	CAWSLLNEKLFF	TGTGCCTGGAGCCTCCTTAATGAAAAACTGTTTTTT
TRBV7-9	TRBJ1-2	TRBD1	-	CASSLVQGGNYGYTF	TGTGCCAGCAGCTTAGTTCAAGGGGGCAACTATGGCTACACCTTC
TRBV5-4	TRBJ1-2	-	-	CASSLRHPNYGYTF	TGTGCCAGCAGCTTGAGACACCCTAACTATGGCTACACCTTC
TRBV28	TRBJ1-4	-	-	CASSPLYRKLFF	TGTGCCAGCAGCCCGCTGTATCGGAAACTGTTTTTT
TRBV5-1	TRBJ2-1	TRBD2	-	CASSLIPGTSEYNEQFF	TGCGCCAGCAGCTTGATACCCGGGACTAGCGAATACAATGAGCAGTTCTTC
TRBV11-2	TRBJ1-6	-	-	CASSLNFRVGSLIPPLHF	TGTGCCAGCAGCTTAAACTTCCGGGTAGGGAGTTTAATTCCACCCCTCCACTTT
TRBV27	TRBJ1-5	TRBD1	-	CASSPYRGGQPQHF	TGTGCCAGCAGTCCATACAGGGGTGGCCAGCCCCAGCATTTT
TRBV10-2	TRBJ1-2	TRBD1	-	CASSEWDSAYGYTF	TGCGCCAGCAGTGAATGGGACAGCGCTTATGGCTACACCTTC
TRBV11-3	TRBJ1-3	TRBD1	many	CASSPGQGPGNTIYF	TGTGCCAGCAGCCCCGGACAGGGGCCTGGAAACACCATATATTTT
TRBV5-4	TRBJ1-1	TRBD1	few	CASSIDRNRGFAEAFF	TGTGCCAGCAGCATTGACCGGAACAGGGGTTTCGCTGAAGCTTTCTTT
TRBV27	TRBJ1-2	-	-	CASSEQASYGYTF	TGTGCCAGCAGTGAACAGGCGAGTTATGGCTACACCTTC